The 7 T cell receptor beta chains reported below all come from one sample, sequenced in a study of blood T cell repertoires in COVID-19. The assay was immunoSEQ multiplex PCR, and TCRdb's table has in-frame clones only and misses some. The sample records 250,000 to 300,000 clones, roughly 89% being singletons. Sequenced input: PBMCs or T cells enriched from blood (not recorded which). Receptors were obtained from a man aged 35-49 years who had recovered from COVID-19.

The chain recombines TRBV14 with TRBJ1-4; D not certain. Trimming cost V 1 base and J 6 bases, with 15 bases left between them. CDR1 SGHDN and CDR2 FVKESK come from the germline V gene. There are 16 residues in the CDR3. In DNA, the CDR3 is TGTGCCAGCAGCCAAGTAAGAGAGTATCCGGATGAAAAACTGTTTTTT. It yields the protein CASSQVREYPDEKLFF.

The chain couples TRBV6-5 to TRBJ2-7; 13 positions match TRBD2. CDR3 length: 14 amino acids. Germline CDR1 and CDR2: MNHEY and SVGAGI. V shed 6 bases and J 7 bases; nucleotides not matched to a gene: 6. The CDR3 region has the DNA TGTGCCAGCAGACTAGCGGGAGGGCGAGGGGAGCAGTACTTC. Translated: CASRLAGGRGEQYF.

The gene calls are TRBV10-2 and TRBJ1-1; D ambiguous. CDR1 and CDR2 from the germline V gene are WSHSY and SAAADI. This CDR3 region has 11 residues. V was clipped by 3 bases and J by 11 bases, with 10 bases between them. The CDR3 spells CASSESTSAFF. The CDR3 nucleotides are TGCGCCAGCAGTGAATCGACTTCGGCTTTCTTT.

The chain carries TRBV15 and TRBJ1-5, with D hard to call. V lost 0 bases to trimming and J lost 4 bases, with 7 bases between them. The CDR3 loop spans 14 amino acids. Looked up from germline, CDR1 is LNHNV and CDR2 is YYDKDF (reference sequence). CDR3 residues: CATSRDHSNQPQHF. CDR3 coding DNA: TGTGCCACCAGCAGAGATCACAGTAATCAGCCCCAGCATTTT. Full variable domain (rest looked up from reference TRBV15 and TRBJ1-5): DAMVIQNPRYQVTQFGKPVTLSCSQTLNHNVMYWYQQKSSQAPKLLFHYYDKDFNNEADTPDNFQSRRPNTSFCFLDIRSPGLGDTAMYLCATSRDHSNQPQHFGDGTRLSIL.

The V call is TRBV6-5, the J call TRBJ1-5; possible D gene TRBD1, 5 bases. Germline lookup yields CDR1 MNHEY and CDR2 SVGAGI. There are 15 residues in the CDR3. V was pared by 8 bases and J by 2 bases, with 16 bases between. For the CDR3, the DNA is TGTGCCAGCGATCAGGGTTTGTATGGCAATCAGCCCCAGCATTTT. Its translation: CASDQGLYGNQPQHF.

The rearrangement joins TRBV6-5 to TRBJ2-2, with 10 bases that match TRBD1. This CDR3 region has 16 residues. Looked up from germline, CDR1 is MNHEY and CDR2 is SVGAGI. V trimming: 2 bases; J trimming: 4 bases; junction bases outside the gene matches: 4. CDR3 nucleotides: TGTGCCAGCAGTTACCGACAGGGGGCCGGCACCGGGGAGCTGTTTTTT. It codes for CASSYRQGAGTGELFF.

V is TRBV19 and J is TRBJ2-7; 13 bases agree with TRBD2. The CDR3 extends over 18 amino acids. CDR1 is LNHDA, CDR2 SQIVND, per germline (reference sequence). V lost 3 bases and J lost 3; bases outside the gene matches: 11. CDR3 protein: CASSILLSTSGGNYEQYF. CDR3 in DNA: TGTGCCAGTAGTATTTTACTTTCGACTAGCGGGGGGAACTACGAGCAGTACTTC.